The 31 T cell receptor beta chains in this list originate from one sample, sequenced in a study of T cells after posttransplantation cyclophosphamide. TCRdb keeps only in-frame clones here, not all; method: immunoSEQ multiplex PCR. The sample lists 35,000 to 45,000 clones, none appearing once, the ten largest making up about 2%. Material: PBMCs. These receptors were collected from a man aged 35-49 years in good health, CMV-negative, and a related stem cell transplant donor.

V usage is TRBV6-5 and J usage is TRBJ1-2; D may be TRBD1 (6 bases). Germline CDR1 MNHEY, CDR2 SVGAGI. There are 11 residues in the CDR3. Trimming cost V 7 bases and J 5 bases, with 8 bases left between them. The CDR3 sequence is CASKGEYGYTF. CDR3 in DNA: TGTGCCAGCAAGGGGGAATATGGCTACACCTTC.

This clone came up many times. This chain connects TRBV5-1 to TRBJ2-1, with a weak D call TRBD2 (6 bases). Per the germline V gene, CDR1 is SGHRS and CDR2 is YFSETQ. Trimming took off 0 bases at V and 3 bases at J, with 13 bases between the two ends. The CDR3 loop spans 16 amino acids. Here the CDR3 DNA reads TGCGCCAGCAGCTTGGAGTGGACTAACAACTACAATGAGCAGTTCTTC. Translated, it gives CASSLEWTNNYNEQFF.

In this sample, this clone turned up many times. This rearrangement joins TRBV19 to TRBJ2-5; TRBD2 agrees at 8 bases. Per the germline V gene, CDR1 is LNHDA and CDR2 is SQIVND (reference sequence). V dropped 1 base and J dropped 5; count of bases not matched to a gene: 12. This CDR3 region has 17 residues. CDR3 DNA: TGTGCCAGTAGTATAGGTCTCGGGACTAGTAATTCGGAGACCCAGTACTTC. This gives the protein CASSIGLGTSNSETQYF.

This clone came up many times. The rearrangement joins TRBV29-1 to TRBJ1-1; TRBD1 is a possible D gene (6 bases). The germline CDR1 and CDR2 sequences are SQVTM and ANQGSEA. The CDR3 spans 12 residues. V lost 3 bases, J lost 7 bases, and 12 bases lay in between. The CDR3 loop is CSVDTTGFEAFF. The CDR3 nucleotides read TGCAGCGTTGACACGACAGGATTTGAAGCTTTCTTT. The full variable domain, completed using reference TRBV29-1 and TRBJ1-1, is SAVISQKPSRDICQRGTSLTIQCQVDSQVTMMFWYRQQPGQSLTLIATANQGSEATYESGFVIDKFPISRPNLTFSTLTVSNMSPEDSSIYLCSVDTTGFEAFFGQGTRLTVV.

The chain joins TRBV5-1 to TRBJ2-3; 9 bases agree with TRBD2. CDR1 SGHRS and CDR2 YFSETQ come from the germline V gene. CDR3 size: 15 residues. Trimming removed 5 bases from V and 7 bases from J; junction bases left unmatched: 11. This CDR3 is CASREAGGGTYTQYF. CDR3 nucleotides: TGCGCCAGCAGGGAAGCGGGAGGAGGTACATATACGCAGTATTTT.

The chain recombines TRBV7-8 with TRBJ2-1; 8 bases map to TRBD2. Germline CDR1 is SGHVS and CDR2 is FQNEAQ. The CDR3 runs 15 residues. J lost 4 bases, V lost 5 bases, and 7 bases had no gene match. The CDR3 sequence: CASSPPGLGYNEQFF. The CDR3 DNA sequence: TGTGCCAGCAGCCCACCGGGACTAGGGTACAATGAGCAGTTCTTC. The whole variable domain, filled in from reference TRBV7-8 and TRBJ2-1, reads GAGVSQSPRYKVAKRGQDVALRCDPISGHVSLFWYQQALGQGPEFLTYFQNEAQLDKSGLPSDRFFAERPEGSVSTLKIQRTQQEDSAVYLCASSPPGLGYNEQFFGPGTRLTVL.

This clone appeared many times. The J gene is TRBJ2-6, the V gene TRBV19; D gene uncertain. Germline CDR1 reads LNHDA; CDR2 reads SQIVND (reference sequence). Trimming took off 6 bases at V and 0 bases at J, with 9 bases between the two ends. The CDR3 totals 15 residues. The CDR3 region is CASRNLTSGANVLTF. In DNA form, the CDR3 reads TGTGCCAGTAGGAACTTAACCTCTGGGGCCAACGTCCTGACTTTC.

By frequency in the sample, this clone is medium-sized. The chain couples TRBV19 to TRBJ2-5; 7 bases fit TRBD2. Germline lookup yields CDR1 LNHDA and CDR2 SQIVND (reference sequence). V shed 7 bases, J shed 5 bases, and the junction held 4 bases outside the gene matches. The CDR3 covers 12 residues. The CDR3 loop reads CASKSGMETQYF. CDR3 in DNA: TGTGCCAGTAAGAGCGGGATGGAGACCCAGTACTTC.

The table lists this clone with many counts. The gene calls are TRBV29-1 and TRBJ2-2; TRBD1 matches 7 bases. J was trimmed by 2 bases and V by 3 bases; bases with no gene match: 3. This CDR3 comprises 14 residues. Germline V gives CDR1 SQVTM, CDR2 ANQGSEA. The CDR3 DNA reads as TGCAGCGTTGACGGGACAGACAACACCGGGGAGCTGTTTTTT. It codes for CSVDGTDNTGELFF.

This clone was observed a few times. The chain is built from TRBV27 and TRBJ2-2, with 7 bases lining up with TRBD2. Trimming removed 3 bases from V and 6 bases from J; junction bases left unmatched: 4. Per the germline V gene, CDR1 is MNHEY and CDR2 is SMNVEV (reference sequence). This CDR3 has 14 residues. CDR3 amino acids: CASSLRRGSGELFF. The CDR3 DNA reads TGTGCCAGCAGTTTGCGGCGGGGGTCCGGGGAGCTGTTTTTT.

This clone was counted many times. The rearrangement joins TRBV5-4 to TRBJ2-1; a weak D match, TRBD1 (5 bases). This CDR3 has 12 residues. V dropped 0 bases and J dropped 10 bases, with 8 bases sitting between them. The germline gives CDR1 SGHNT, CDR2 YYREEE (reference sequence). The CDR3 sequence: CASSLEGPEQFF. DNA for the CDR3: TGTGCCAGCAGCTTGGAGGGGCCAGAGCAGTTCTTC.

This clone has more than one count but fewer than ten. This chain links TRBV6-1 with TRBJ1-5; TRBD1 might be the D (6 bases). Germline CDR1 reads MNHNS; CDR2 reads SASEGT. This CDR3 region has 15 residues. V lost 6 bases, J lost 2 bases, and 14 bases lay in between. This CDR3 reads CASRSSGQRNQPQHF. The CDR3 nucleotides are TGTGCCAGCAGATCCTCAGGACAGCGCAATCAGCCCCAGCATTTT.

V and J are TRBV11-3 and TRBJ2-5; 8 nucleotides align to TRBD2. V shed 5 bases and J 3 bases; nucleotides not matched to a gene: 11. The CDR3 covers 16 residues. CDR1 is SGHNT, CDR2 YENEEA, per germline. CDR3 bases: TGTGCCAGCAGCCCGGGGGGGGACTCAAAGAAAGAGACCCAGTACTTC. Protein sequence: CASSPGGDSKKETQYF.

The rearrangement joins TRBV5-1 to TRBJ2-5; TRBD1 matches 9 bases. Looked up from germline, CDR1 is SGHRS and CDR2 is YFSETQ. The CDR3 is 16 residues long. V shed 4 bases, J shed 5 bases, and the junction held 12 bases outside the gene matches. The chain's CDR3 is CASSGLQGAFRETQYF. The DNA of the CDR3 is TGCGCCAGCAGCGGGTTACAGGGGGCGTTTCGGGAGACCCAGTACTTC.

This clone was detected many times. The chain couples TRBV5-1 to TRBJ2-2; weak D call: TRBD2 (5 bases). The CDR3 contains 14 residues. CDR1 is SGHRS, CDR2 YFSETQ, per germline. The V end lost 0 bases, the J end lost 6 bases, and 9 bases lay between the germline ends. CDR3 sequence: CASSLALGAGELFF. DNA for the CDR3: TGCGCCAGCAGCTTGGCCCTGGGAGCCGGGGAGCTGTTTTTT.

This clone was observed at least ten times. The chain has TRBV19 and TRBJ2-5; possibly TRBD2 for D (6 bases). Germline CDR1 is LNHDA and CDR2 is SQIVND (reference sequence). This CDR3 contains 15 residues. V was cut by 7 bases and J by 5 bases, with 20 bases left in between. CDR3 region: CASNQPRGGEETQYF. As DNA, the CDR3 is TGTGCCAGTAACCAACCGAGGGGAGGAGAGGAGACCCAGTACTTC.

This clone was seen many times. The CDR3 sequence is CARQGVGANTEAFF. The CDR3 nucleotides read TGTGCCAGACAGGGAGTGGGGGCCAACACTGAAGCTTTCTTT. The V call is TRBV2, the J call TRBJ1-1; tentatively, D is TRBD1 (6 bases). CDR1 is SNHLY and CDR2 is FYNNEI in the germline V gene. CDR3 length equals 14 residues. V lost 9 bases, J lost 2 bases, and 16 bases lay in between. The whole variable domain, remainder taken from reference TRBV2 and TRBJ1-1, is EPEVTQTPSHQVTQMGQEVILRCVPISNHLYFYWYRQILGQKVEFLVSFYNNEISEKSEIFDDQFSVERPDGSNFTLKIRSTKLEDSAMYFCARQGVGANTEAFFGQGTRLTVV.

This clone was seen at least ten times. The chain has TRBV19 and TRBJ2-1, with 7 bases aligning to TRBD2. Germline values: CDR1 LNHDA, CDR2 SQIVND (reference sequence). This CDR3 is built from 14 residues. Trimming took 5 bases from V and 8 from J; bases not matched to a gene: 9. Here the CDR3 reads CASSLPGLADEQFF. CDR3 coding DNA: TGTGCCAGTAGTCTTCCGGGGCTAGCGGATGAGCAGTTCTTC. Looking up the rest from reference TRBV19 and TRBJ2-1 gives the full variable domain: DGGITQSPKYLFRKEGQNVTLSCEQNLNHDAMYWYRQDPGQGLRLIYYSQIVNDFQKGDIAEGYSVSREKKESFPLTVTSAQKNPTAFYLCASSLPGLADEQFFGPGTRLTVL.

This clone was observed many times. The V gene is TRBV5-4, the J gene TRBJ2-3, with 10 bases matching TRBD1. The ends lost 0 bases at V and 3 bases at J; junction bases unmatched: 1. Per germline, CDR1 SGHNT and CDR2 YYREEE (reference sequence). The CDR3 has 15 amino acids. CDR3 in amino acids: CASSLGTGGTDTQYF. The CDR3 DNA follows: TGTGCCAGCAGCTTGGGGACAGGGGGAACAGATACGCAGTATTTT. Full variable domain (missing parts from reference TRBV5-4 and TRBJ2-3): ETGVTQSPTHLIKTRGQQVTLRCSSQSGHNTVSWYQQALGQGPQFIFQYYREEENGRGNFPPRFSGLQFPNYSSELNVNALELDDSALYLCASSLGTGGTDTQYFGPGTRLTVL.

At least ten counts were recorded for this clone. This rearrangement joins TRBV7-9 to TRBJ1-1, with 12 bases lining up with TRBD1. Germline CDR1 is SEHNR and CDR2 is FQNEAQ (reference sequence). This CDR3 is built from 15 residues. V lost 5 bases to trimming and J lost 4 bases; unmatched junction nucleotides: 5. The CDR3 bases are TGTGCCAGCAGCCCCGGGACAGGGGGCCGCACTGAAGCTTTCTTT. It encodes CASSPGTGGRTEAFF.

The rearrangement links TRBV15 to TRBJ1-2, with no clear D. The CDR3 sequence is 12 residues long. V was shortened by 0 bases and J by 7 bases, with 6 bases between the two germline ends. Germline CDR1 LNHNV, CDR2 YYDKDF (reference sequence). CDR3 in amino acids: CATSRDWSGYTF. CDR3 nucleotides: TGTGCCACCAGCAGAGATTGGAGTGGCTACACCTTC.

The table lists this clone with many counts. The chain combines TRBV27 with TRBJ2-5; a possible D gene is TRBD2 (5 bases). Germline assignment: CDR1 MNHEY and CDR2 SMNVEV (reference sequence). The ends were cut back, 5 bases at V and 5 bases at J, with 9 bases in the middle. This CDR3 has 12 residues. As DNA, the CDR3 is TGTGCCAGCAGTCAAAGAGGGGAGACCCAGTACTTC. Its protein is CASSQRGETQYF.

This clone was seen many times. The J gene is TRBJ2-1, the V gene TRBV6-1; D might be TRBD2 (5 bases). The CDR3 spans 13 residues. Trimming cost V 4 bases and J 8 bases, with 12 bases left between them. CDR1 MNHNS and CDR2 SASEGT come from the germline V gene. The CDR3 sequence: CASSGGATDEQFF. CDR3 coding DNA: TGTGCCAGCAGTGGGGGAGCCACTGATGAGCAGTTCTTC.

This clone occurred many times. The J gene is TRBJ2-7, the V gene TRBV5-3; no reliable D call. TRBV5-3 is an open reading frame, and its role is uncertain. Trimming left V 1 base short and J 5 bases short, with 10 bases between. CDR3 length: 13 residues. The CDR3 DNA is TGTGCCAGAAGCTTGTGGAGTTACCACGAGCAGTACGTC. Protein product: CARSLWSYHEQYV.

This chain links TRBV19 with TRBJ2-1; TRBD2 agrees at 11 bases. Trimming cost V 5 bases and J 10 bases; bases outside gene matches: 4. CDR1 is LNHDA and CDR2 is SQIVND in the germline V gene (reference sequence). The CDR3 has 13 residues. The CDR3 DNA is TGTGCCAGTAGTGGGCTAGCGGGAGGCGAGCAGTTCTTC. Protein sequence: CASSGLAGGEQFF. Drawing the rest from reference TRBV19 and TRBJ2-1, the complete variable domain is DGGITQSPKYLFRKEGQNVTLSCEQNLNHDAMYWYRQDPGQGLRLIYYSQIVNDFQKGDIAEGYSVSREKKESFPLTVTSAQKNPTAFYLCASSGLAGGEQFFGPGTRLTVL.

This clone has just a few counts. CDR3 DNA sequence: TGTGCCAGCAGCTTGGACTATCTTGCAGATACGCAGTATTTT. It yields the protein CASSLDYLADTQYF. The J gene is TRBJ2-3, the V gene TRBV5-5; D unclear. The CDR3 has 14 residues. Germline V gene lookup returns CDR1 SGHKS and CDR2 YYEKEE (reference sequence). Trimming left V 0 bases short and J 4 bases short, with 9 bases between.

This sequence joins TRBV9 and TRBJ2-7; perhaps TRBD2 as D (5 bases). The V gene's germline CDR1 is SGDLS and CDR2 YYNGEE. Between the trimmed V and J ends, which lost 4 bases and 6 bases, there was a span of 14 bases. The CDR3 sequence is 13 residues long. CDR3 amino acids: CASSPEGDSEQYF. The CDR3 DNA follows: TGTGCCAGCAGCCCCGAGGGAGACTCCGAGCAGTACTTC. Variable domain in full (rest from reference TRBV9 and TRBJ2-7): DSGVTQTPKHLITATGQRVTLRCSPRSGDLSVYWYQQSLDQGLQFLIQYYNGEERAKGNILERFSAQQFPDLHSELNLSSLELGDSALYFCASSPEGDSEQYFGPGTRLTVT.

The table lists this clone with many counts. The V call is TRBV18, the J call TRBJ1-4; TRBD1 matches at 8 bases. Germline V CDR1 and CDR2: KGHSH, LQKENI. The J segment lost 8 bases and the V segment lost 3 bases, leaving 5 bases of the junction unmatched. This CDR3 comprises 14 residues. CDR3 sequence reads: CASSPQRQGEKLFF. Here the CDR3 DNA reads TGTGCCAGCTCACCGCAGAGACAGGGGGAAAAACTGTTTTTT.

This clone has a handful of counts. This rearrangement joins TRBV27 to TRBJ1-4; maybe TRBD1 (6 bases). V lost 3 bases, J lost 12 bases, and 14 bases lay in between. The V gene's germline CDR1 is MNHEY and CDR2 SMNVEV (reference sequence). CDR3 length: 13 amino acids. CDR3 region: CASSFVPGEELFF. The CDR3 nucleotides read TGTGCCAGCAGTTTCGTCCCAGGGGAAGAACTGTTTTTT.

This clone has at least ten counts. V is TRBV12-1 and J is TRBJ2-7; no DNA check was done on the table's D call, TRBD2. TRBV12-1 is marked as a pseudogene. This CDR3 comprises 16 residues. CDR3 in DNA: TGTGCCAGCAGCTGCCTCGGGGGGGGCGCGGCCTACGAGCAGTACTTC. Translated: CASSCLGGGAAYEQYF.

This clone was counted many times. The rearrangement uses TRBV6-5 and TRBJ2-3; 7 positions agree with TRBD2. CDR3 length: 15 amino acids. Losses at the gene ends were 4 bases for V and 2 bases for J; bases not matched to a gene: 6. Germline V gene data show CDR1 as MNHEY and CDR2 as SVGAGI. CDR3 in amino acids: CASSLVGGPTDTQYF. CDR3 coding DNA: TGTGCCAGCAGTTTGGTGGGAGGGCCCACAGATACGCAGTATTTT.